These T cell receptor beta chains were read from a single sample in a study of T cells in tumors after PD-1 blockade. Profiled with immunoSEQ multiplex PCR; TCRdb holds only in-frame clones, not every one. The sample yields more than 20,000 clones, roughly 78% seen once. Sequences were derived from PBMCs, sampled before anti-PD-1 treatment. The origin of the receptors is a human donor with basal cell carcinoma. Both conserved end residues are part of each CDR3. The order of the fields is clone size, J gene, V gene, D gene, CDR3 DNA, CDR3 protein. D genes are given only for firm matches. Rows give clone size only sometimes, using once, few, many, or a class for an expanded clone.

>-|TRBJ2-3|TRBV6-1|TRBD2
TGTGCCAGCAGTGCCCTAGCGGGCGGGGGGCGTAGCACAGATACGCAGTATTTT
CASSALAGGGRSTDTQYF
>once|TRBJ1-1|TRBV23-1|TRBD1
TGCGCCAGCAGTCAATCGGGCCGGGACAGGGGGCCAATCTCGTTGAACACTGAAGCTTTCTTT
CASSQSGRDRGPISLNTEAFF
>-|TRBJ2-3|TRBV6-5|TRBD2
TGTGCCACCCGGTCTAGCGGGGGAGATACGCAGTATTTT
CATRSSGGDTQYF
>-|TRBJ2-1|TRBV30|TRBD2
TGTGCCTGGAGTGGCGGGAGGACCGAGCAGTTCTTC
CAWSGGRTEQFF
>-|TRBJ2-2|TRBV6-2/TRBV6-3|-
TGTGCCAGCAGTTCCCTTGGGGGAGACACCGGGGAGCTGTTTTTT
CASSSLGGDTGELFF
>-|TRBJ2-1|TRBV24-1|-
TGTGCCACCAGTGATTTGAAAGGGGGGAACGACGAGCAGTTCTTC
CATSDLKGGNDEQFF
>-|TRBJ1-6|TRBV18|TRBD1
TGTGCCAGCTCAGCACAGGGGAGAAATTCACCCCTCCACTTT
CASSAQGRNSPLHF
>-|TRBJ1-1|TRBV27|-
TGTGCCAGCAAAATGGGGGACTCCCCTGAAGCTTTCTTT
CASKMGDSPEAFF
>-|TRBJ2-5|TRBV5-1|-
TGCGCCAGCAGCTTTAGTGAAAGAGAGACCCAGTACTTC
CASSFSERETQYF
>-|TRBJ2-1|TRBV7-2|-
TGTGCCAGCAGCTTCTCCAGAACCTCCTACAATGAGCAGTTCTTC
CASSFSRTSYNEQFF
>-|TRBJ2-1|TRBV5-4|-
TGTGCCAGCAGCTTTGGGACATCGAGCTCCTACAATGAGCAGTTCTTC
CASSFGTSSSYNEQFF
>-|TRBJ2-2|TRBV5-6|-
TGTGCCAGCAGCTTGTTCGATGGTAGGAACACCGGGGAGCTGTTTTTT
CASSLFDGRNTGELFF
>-|TRBJ2-1|TRBV2|TRBD2
TGTGCCCGCTGTGAAGGGGGGGCGCGGGAGGGGAGCTCCTACAATGAGCAGTTCTTC
CARCEGGAREGSSYNEQFF
>-|TRBJ1-2|TRBV13|-
TGTGCCAGCAGCTACTACGACTATGGCTACACCTTC
CASSYYDYGYTF
>-|TRBJ2-1|TRBV7-3|-
TGTGCCAGCAGCCATACTGGGGACCCAGGGCCCAATGAGCAGTTCTTC
CASSHTGDPGPNEQFF
>-|TRBJ1-1|TRBV29-1|-
TGCAGCGTACTCAGGACAGACCTAGCTGCTGAAGCTTTCTTT
CSVLRTDLAAEAFF
>-|TRBJ2-5|TRBV3-1/TRBV3-2|-
TGTGCCAGCAGCTCACCCGGGAGCTATACTGGGACCCAGTACTTC
CASSSPGSYTGTQYF
>-|TRBJ2-5|TRBV7-9|TRBD2
TGTGCCAGCAGCTCACCGCTAAGCGGGGGGGCCCTAGAGACCCAGTACTTC
CASSSPLSGGALETQYF
>-|TRBJ2-7|TRBV6-5|-
TGTGCCAGCAGTTACTCCTCAGTGGGCGCCTCGGAGCAGTACTTC
CASSYSSVGASEQYF
>-|TRBJ2-3|TRBV7-9|-
TGTGCCAGCAGCTTAGGATGGGGCACTAGCACAGATACGCAGTATTTT
CASSLGWGTSTDTQYF
>-|TRBJ2-3|TRBV19|TRBD2
TGTGCCACCCGCAGATCTGGGGCGGGGGGCACAGATACGCAGTATTTT
CATRRSGAGGTDTQYF
>few|TRBJ2-1|TRBV2|TRBD2
TGTGCCTGCAGTTATGGGTGGGCGGGGGTGGGGAGCTCCTACAATGAGCAGTTCTTC
CACSYGWAGVGSSYNEQFF
>-|TRBJ1-1|TRBV27|-
TGTGCCAGCAGTTTGCGGGGGCGCGGTACTGAAGCTTTCTTT
CASSLRGRGTEAFF
>-|TRBJ2-2|TRBV29-1|-
TGCAGCGTCCGAGGGGCGGCGAACACCGGGGAGCTGTTTTTT
CSVRGAANTGELFF
>-|TRBJ2-7|TRBV7-3|-
TGTGCCAGCAGCCTAGGACCGGGTGATGCCTACGAGCAGTACTTC
CASSLGPGDAYEQYF
>-|TRBJ1-2|TRBV6-6|-
TGTGCCAGCAGTTACTCGGCCGACTATGGCTACACCTTC
CASSYSADYGYTF
>-|TRBJ2-7|TRBV19|TRBD2
TGTGCCAGCCCTAGCGGGGGATCCTACGAGCAGTACTTC
CASPSGGSYEQYF
>-|TRBJ2-2|TRBV7-2|-
TGTGCCAGCAGCTTTACCCCGCCCGGGGAGCTGTTTTTT
CASSFTPPGELFF
>-|TRBJ2-1|TRBV9|TRBD2
TGTGCCAGCAGCGTGGGACTAGCGGGAACCTACAATGAGCAGTTCTTC
CASSVGLAGTYNEQFF
>-|TRBJ2-7|TRBV7-2|-
TGTGCCAGCAGCTTCCGGGCGGGAACCTACGAGCAGTACTTC
CASSFRAGTYEQYF
>-|TRBJ2-3|TRBV6-1|TRBD2
TGTGCCAGCAGTGAGGGGACTAGCGGGAGGACAGATACGCAGTATTTT
CASSEGTSGRTDTQYF
>-|TRBJ2-1|TRBV9|-
TGTGCCAGCAGCCCCCGACTTCAATACAATGAGCAGTTCTTC
CASSPRLQYNEQFF
>-|TRBJ1-1|TRBV28|-
TGTGCCAGCAGGGTTTATGAACAGACTGAAGCTTTCTTT
CASRVYEQTEAFF
>-|TRBJ2-1|TRBV6-6|-
TGTGCCAGCAGTCCCTCTCTGGGAGACAATGAGCAGTTCTTC
CASSPSLGDNEQFF
>-|TRBJ2-7|TRBV2|-
TGTGCCAGCAGGGAGCTTGGGTTGGCCTACGAGCAGTACTTC
CASRELGLAYEQYF
>-|TRBJ1-6|TRBV6-6|-
TGTGCCAGCAGTTACTCTGGGTCGGCGGGGGCCCTCCACTTT
CASSYSGSAGALHF
>-|TRBJ2-1|TRBV15|TRBD2
TGTGCCACGGAGGGGAGGGCGAGATACAATGAGCAGTTCTTC
CATEGRARYNEQFF
>-|TRBJ2-7|TRBV5-1|-
TGCGCCAGCAGCTCGGGGGCCCAGCAGGAGCAGTACTTC
CASSSGAQQEQYF
>few|TRBJ1-1|TRBV6-5|-
TGTGCCAGCAGGGGGGGGGCCTGGAGCACTGAAGCTTTCTTT
CASRGGAWSTEAFF
>-|TRBJ2-1|TRBV2|-
TGTGCCCCCTGTGACGGGTGGGCGCGGGTGGGGAGCTCCTACAATGAGCAGTTCTTC
CAPCDGWARVGSSYNEQFF
>-|TRBJ1-4|TRBV9|-
TGTGCCAGCAGCGTAGTAGCGGGGTTTGGTGAAAAACTGTTTTTT
CASSVVAGFGEKLFF
>-|TRBJ1-5|TRBV6-2/TRBV6-3|TRBD1
TGTGCCAGCAGTTACGGAGGGGGCGCCTTCCAGCCCCAGCATTTT
CASSYGGGAFQPQHF
>-|TRBJ2-2|TRBV4-3|-
TGCGCCAGCAGCCAAGTCGGGGGATTGAACACCGGGGAGCTGTTTTTT
CASSQVGGLNTGELFF
>-|TRBJ2-2|TRBV6-4|-
TGTGCCAGCAGTGACGAGGGGACCGGGGAGCTGTTTTTT
CASSDEGTGELFF
>-|TRBJ2-4|TRBV6-2/TRBV6-3|TRBD2
TGTGCCAGCAGTAGAGTCCGGGGAGGGAACATTCAGTACTTC
CASSRVRGGNIQYF
>once|TRBJ2-7|TRBV19|TRBD2
TGTGCCTCGAGCCAGCGGGAGGGGTACGAGCAGTACTTC
CASSQREGYEQYF
>-|TRBJ2-7|TRBV6-5|-
TGTGCCAGCAGAGCAGACTCTCAATCCTTCTACGAGCAGTACTTC
CASRADSQSFYEQYF
>-|TRBJ2-3|TRBV29-1|TRBD1
TGCAGCGTGGGACAGGGAGGCACAGATACGCAGTATTTT
CSVGQGGTDTQYF